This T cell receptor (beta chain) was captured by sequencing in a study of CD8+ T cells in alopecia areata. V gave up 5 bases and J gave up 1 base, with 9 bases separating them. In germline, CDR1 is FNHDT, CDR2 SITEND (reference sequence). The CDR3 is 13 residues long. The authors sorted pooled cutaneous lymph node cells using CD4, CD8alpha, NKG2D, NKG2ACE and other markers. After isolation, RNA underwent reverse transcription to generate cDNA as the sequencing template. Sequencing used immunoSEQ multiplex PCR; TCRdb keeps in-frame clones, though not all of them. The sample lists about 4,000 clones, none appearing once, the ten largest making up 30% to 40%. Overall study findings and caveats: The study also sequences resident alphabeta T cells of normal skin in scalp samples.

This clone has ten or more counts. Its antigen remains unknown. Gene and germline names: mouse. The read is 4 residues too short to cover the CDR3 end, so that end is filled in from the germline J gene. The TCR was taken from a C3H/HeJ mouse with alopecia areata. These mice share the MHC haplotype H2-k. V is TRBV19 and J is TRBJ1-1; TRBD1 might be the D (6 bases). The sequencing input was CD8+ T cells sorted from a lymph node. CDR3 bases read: TGTGCCAGCAGCCCAGGGGAAAACACA. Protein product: CASSPGENT. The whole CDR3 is CASSPGENTEVFF.